This T cell receptor (beta chain) was profiled in a study of vaccination effects on CD4 cells after COVID-19 (dated by TCRdb to 2021 to 2024). In the study overall: Across the study, the median time from the second dose to post-vaccine sampling was 72 days (range 14 to 241). In both COVID-19 convalescent patients and infection-naive vaccine recipients, the study compared SARS-CoV-2 spike-specific CD4+ TCR repertoires from before mRNA vaccination with those from after it. The full study included 9 to 10 COVID-19 convalescent patients and a few SARS-CoV-2-naive healthy vaccine recipients. Cultures from other donors in the study were sequenced with the Oncomine TCR Beta short-read assay on an Illumina iSeq 100. Here is what the overall study found, with its caveats: Both infection-induced and vaccine-induced clones contracted markedly at late post-vaccination timepoints, which is consistent with waning T cell responses. Among healthy vaccine recipients, nearly all vaccine-induced clones were SARS-CoV-2 mono-reactive, and only 1 of 255 was cross-reactive with common cold coronaviruses. Limitations of the study were the small number of convalescent patients and the absence of early post-infection timepoints.

Including the terminal cysteine and phenylalanine, the CDR3 comprises 15 residues. Left in the record is the CDR3 DNA by itself, 45 bases read in frame from the first base. Reading the germline V gene gives CDR1 SGHRS and CDR2 YFSETQ. Relative to germline, V is 4 bases shorter and J is 5 bases shorter, with 16 bases between their ends. In the ViraFEST assay, PBMC were stimulated with viral peptide pools, and antigen-specific CD4+ T cell clonotypes were then identified by expansion using TCR sequencing. After around ten days of culture, CD4+ T cells were isolated with the EasySep CD4+ T cell isolation kit. Each participant received two doses of an mRNA SARS-CoV-2 vaccine, either BNT162b2 or mRNA-1273. Healthy vaccine recipients had no prior SARS-CoV-2 infection, confirmed by negative nucleocapsid antibodies before and after vaccination. Roughly 2.1 million PBMC per well were cultured in IMDM with about 4.5% human AB serum, around 9.1 IU/ml IL-2 and gentamicin, plus 10 ug/ml peptides. On days 3 and 7, half of the culture medium was replaced with fresh IL-2-containing medium. Each peptide stimulation condition was cultured in triplicate wells unless otherwise noted. PBMC were separated from whole blood using Ficoll-Paque Plus gradient centrifugation and were then either cryopreserved at -140C or used fresh. The spike proteins of SARS-CoV-2 and of the common cold coronaviruses HCoV-NL63, HCoV-OC43 and HCoV-229E were spanned by overlapping peptide pools. The QIAamp micro DNA kit was used to extract genomic DNA from the cultured CD4+ T cells.

The sample holds one count of this clone. The target of this receptor is not known. No much larger clonotype is one base removed from it; base qualities were not supplied. The library came from the immunoSEQ multiplex PCR assay. DNA from the CD4+ T cells that had been cultured and isolated underwent TCR beta CDR3 sequencing. As for how the authors treated the data: Non-productive TCR sequences were removed, reads were trimmed to the CDR3 region, and CDR3s of at least 7 amino acids were retained. Antigen-specific clonotypes were identified with the MANAFEST web app by comparing expansion in peptide wells against reference cultures. For clones to be considered positive, expansion at FDR<0.05 versus reference and all other wells, an odds ratio above 5, and a frequency above 0.1% in two replicate wells were required. Clonotypes significantly expanded in SARS-CoV-2 spike wells and in at least one common cold coronavirus spike condition were defined as cross-reactive. Using the stringdist R package, CDR3 similarity was measured by Levenshtein distance, and unrooted trees were constructed with ape in R 3.6.1. Entries here come from immuneACCESS through TCRdb and include only in-frame sequences with V and J called. Some clones fail to appear in such tables; in the studies checked, an unresolved V gene covers under half of the shortfall, and the cause of the remainder is unknown. The V and J calls and clone size were taken over from that table, and D and trimming were inferred from the DNA. The sample table shows 25,000 to 30,000 clones, and roughly 80% are seen once. Under 6% of the sample is in the top ten clones.

The source was CD4+ T cells from PBMCs cultured with SARS-CoV-2 spike peptides, collected after COVID-19 vaccination. In the paper's terms, the cell subset or site label means: SARS-CoV-2 spike overlapping peptide pool stimulation. The chain employs TRBV5-1 and TRBJ1-5, with TRBD1 tentatively as D gene (6 bases match). The origin of this receptor is a human donor who received a COVID-19 vaccine. Some clones in this sample may be carry-over from other donors' samples. The nucleotides are TGCGCCAGCAGCCCCCGCGGGGGGGCGGATCAGCCCCAGCATTTT. Its protein is CASSPRGGADQPQHF.